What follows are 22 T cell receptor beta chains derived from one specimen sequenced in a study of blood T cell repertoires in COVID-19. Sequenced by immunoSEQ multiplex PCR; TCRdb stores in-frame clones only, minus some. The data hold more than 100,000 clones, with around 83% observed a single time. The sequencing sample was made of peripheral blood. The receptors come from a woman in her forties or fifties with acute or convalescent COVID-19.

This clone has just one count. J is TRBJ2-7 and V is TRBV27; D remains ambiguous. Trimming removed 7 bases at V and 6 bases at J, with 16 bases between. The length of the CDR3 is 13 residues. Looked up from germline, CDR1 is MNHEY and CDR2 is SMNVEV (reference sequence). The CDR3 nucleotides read TGTGCCAGCAACATCCTTCCTACTACCGAGCAGTACTTC. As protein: CASNILPTTEQYF.

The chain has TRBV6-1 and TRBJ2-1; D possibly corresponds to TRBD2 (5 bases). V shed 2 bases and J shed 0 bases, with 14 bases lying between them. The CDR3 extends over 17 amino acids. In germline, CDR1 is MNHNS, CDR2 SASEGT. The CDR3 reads CASSESVSARSYNEQFF. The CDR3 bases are TGTGCCAGCAGTGAATCGGTTAGCGCGCGCTCCTACAATGAGCAGTTCTTC.

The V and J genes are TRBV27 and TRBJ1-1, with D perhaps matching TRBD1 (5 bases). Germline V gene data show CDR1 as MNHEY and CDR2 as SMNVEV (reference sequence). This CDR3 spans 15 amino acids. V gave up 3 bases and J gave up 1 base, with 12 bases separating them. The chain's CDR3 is CASSLLGQGNTEAFF. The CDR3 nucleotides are TGTGCCAGCAGTTTGTTAGGGCAGGGGAACACTGAAGCTTTCTTT.

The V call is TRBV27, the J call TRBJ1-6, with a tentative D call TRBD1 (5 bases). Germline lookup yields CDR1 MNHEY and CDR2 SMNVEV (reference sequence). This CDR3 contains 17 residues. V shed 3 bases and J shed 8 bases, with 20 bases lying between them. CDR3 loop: CASSLGWARGGDSPLHF. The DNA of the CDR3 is TGTGCCAGCAGTTTGGGGTGGGCAAGGGGCGGGGATTCACCCCTCCACTTT.

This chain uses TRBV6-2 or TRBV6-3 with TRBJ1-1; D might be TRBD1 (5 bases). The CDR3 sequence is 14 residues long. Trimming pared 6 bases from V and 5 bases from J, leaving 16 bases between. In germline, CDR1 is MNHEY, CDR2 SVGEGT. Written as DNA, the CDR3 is TGTGCCAGCAGCAACATCAGGGACTTTACTGAAGCTTTCTTT. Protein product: CASSNIRDFTEAFF.

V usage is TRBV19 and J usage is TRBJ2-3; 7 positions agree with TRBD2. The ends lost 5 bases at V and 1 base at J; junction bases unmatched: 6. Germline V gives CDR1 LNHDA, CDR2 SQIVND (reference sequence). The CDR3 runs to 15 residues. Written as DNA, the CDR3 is TGTGCCAGTAGTGGGTTGGCGGGGGGCACAGATACGCAGTATTTT. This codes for CASSGLAGGTDTQYF. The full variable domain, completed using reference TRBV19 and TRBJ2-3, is DGGITQSPKYLFRKEGQNVTLSCEQNLNHDAMYWYRQDPGQGLRLIYYSQIVNDFQKGDIAEGYSVSREKKESFPLTVTSAQKNPTAFYLCASSGLAGGTDTQYFGPGTRLTVL.

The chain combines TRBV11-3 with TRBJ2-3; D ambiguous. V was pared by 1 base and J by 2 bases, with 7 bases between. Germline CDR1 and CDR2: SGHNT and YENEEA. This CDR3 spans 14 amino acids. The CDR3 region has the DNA TGTGCCAGCAGCTTAGGCAGGAACACAGATACGCAGTATTTT. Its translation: CASSLGRNTDTQYF.

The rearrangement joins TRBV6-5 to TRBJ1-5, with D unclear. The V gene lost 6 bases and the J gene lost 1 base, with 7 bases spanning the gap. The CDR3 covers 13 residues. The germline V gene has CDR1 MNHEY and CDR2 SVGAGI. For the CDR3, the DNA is TGTGCCAGCAGCCGGGGAAGCAATCAGCCCCAGCATTTT. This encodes CASSRGSNQPQHF.

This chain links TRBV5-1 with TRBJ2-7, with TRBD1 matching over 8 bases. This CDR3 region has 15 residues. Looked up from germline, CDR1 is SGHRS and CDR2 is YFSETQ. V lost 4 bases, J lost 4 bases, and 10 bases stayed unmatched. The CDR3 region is CASSPGTGGAYEQYF. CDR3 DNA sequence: TGCGCCAGCAGCCCAGGGACAGGCGGGGCTTACGAGCAGTACTTC.

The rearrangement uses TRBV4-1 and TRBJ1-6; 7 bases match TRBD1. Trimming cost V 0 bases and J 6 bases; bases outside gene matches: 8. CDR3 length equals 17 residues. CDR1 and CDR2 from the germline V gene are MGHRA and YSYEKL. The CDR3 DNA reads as TGCGCCAGCAGCCAAGATCGATCGGGGACAGCTAATTCACCCCTCCACTTT. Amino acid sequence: CASSQDRSGTANSPLHF.

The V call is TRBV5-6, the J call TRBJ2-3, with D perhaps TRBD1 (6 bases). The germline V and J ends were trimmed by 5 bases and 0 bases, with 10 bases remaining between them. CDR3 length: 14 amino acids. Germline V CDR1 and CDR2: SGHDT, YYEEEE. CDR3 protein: CASSPGQSTDTQYF. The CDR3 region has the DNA TGTGCCAGCAGTCCGGGACAAAGCACAGATACGCAGTATTTT.

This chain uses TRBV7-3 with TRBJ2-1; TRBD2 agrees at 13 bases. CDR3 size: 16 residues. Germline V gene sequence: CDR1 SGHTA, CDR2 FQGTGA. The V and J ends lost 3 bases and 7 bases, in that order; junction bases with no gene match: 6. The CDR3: CASSFRWTSGGNEQFF. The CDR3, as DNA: TGTGCCAGCAGCTTCAGGTGGACTAGCGGGGGTAATGAGCAGTTCTTC.

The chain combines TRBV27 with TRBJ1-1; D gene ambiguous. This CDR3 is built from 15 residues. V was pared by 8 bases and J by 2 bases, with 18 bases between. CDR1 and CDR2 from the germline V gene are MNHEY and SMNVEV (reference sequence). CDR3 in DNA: TGTGCCAGCCACTCCCCGACAAAAATTAACACTGAAGCTTTCTTT. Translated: CASHSPTKINTEAFF.

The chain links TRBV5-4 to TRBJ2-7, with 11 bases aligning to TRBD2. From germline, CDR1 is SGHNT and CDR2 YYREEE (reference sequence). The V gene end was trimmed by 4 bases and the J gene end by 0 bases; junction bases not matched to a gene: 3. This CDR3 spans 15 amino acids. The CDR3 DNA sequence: TGTGCCAGCAGCCTAGCGGGGGGTCTCTCCTACGAGCAGTACTTC. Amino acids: CASSLAGGLSYEQYF.

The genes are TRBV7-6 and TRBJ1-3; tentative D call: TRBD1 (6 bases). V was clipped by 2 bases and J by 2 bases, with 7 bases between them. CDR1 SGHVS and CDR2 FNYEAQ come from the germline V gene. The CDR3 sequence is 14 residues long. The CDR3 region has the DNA TGTGCCAGCAGCTTAAAGGGGGCTGGAAACACCATATATTTT. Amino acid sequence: CASSLKGAGNTIYF.

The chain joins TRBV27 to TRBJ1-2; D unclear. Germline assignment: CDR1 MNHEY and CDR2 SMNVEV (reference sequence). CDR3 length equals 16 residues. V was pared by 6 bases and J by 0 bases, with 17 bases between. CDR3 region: CASRTIRQYPNYGYTF. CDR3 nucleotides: TGTGCCAGCAGAACAATCAGACAATATCCTAACTATGGCTACACCTTC.

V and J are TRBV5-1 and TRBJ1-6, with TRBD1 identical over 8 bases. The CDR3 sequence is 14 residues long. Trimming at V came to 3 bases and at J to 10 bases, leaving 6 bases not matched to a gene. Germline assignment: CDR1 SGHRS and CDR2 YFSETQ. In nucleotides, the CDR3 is TGCGCCAGCAGCTCGGGACAGGTACCATCACCCCTCCACTTT. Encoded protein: CASSSGQVPSPLHF.

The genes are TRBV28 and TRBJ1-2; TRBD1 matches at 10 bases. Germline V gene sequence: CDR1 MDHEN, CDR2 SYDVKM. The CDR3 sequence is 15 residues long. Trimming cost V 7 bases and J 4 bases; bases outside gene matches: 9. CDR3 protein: CASTPGQGNSYGYTF. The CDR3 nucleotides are TGTGCCAGCACTCCGGGACAGGGGAATTCCTATGGCTACACCTTC.

The CDR3 DNA follows: TGTGCCAGCAATCGGGGGGTTGAGTTAGGCTACACCTTC. Translating it yields CASNRGVELGYTF. The chain is built from TRBV9 and TRBJ1-2; D may be TRBD1 (5 bases). V shed 6 bases and J shed 8 bases, with 17 bases lying between them. The CDR3 consists of 13 residues. Germline lookup yields CDR1 SGDLS and CDR2 YYNGEE.

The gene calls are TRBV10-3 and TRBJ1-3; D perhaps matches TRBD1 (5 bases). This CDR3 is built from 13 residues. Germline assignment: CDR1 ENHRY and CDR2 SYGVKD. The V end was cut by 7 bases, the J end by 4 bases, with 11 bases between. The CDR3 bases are TGTGCCATCACCAGGACAATCGGAAACACCATATATTTT. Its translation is CAITRTIGNTIYF.

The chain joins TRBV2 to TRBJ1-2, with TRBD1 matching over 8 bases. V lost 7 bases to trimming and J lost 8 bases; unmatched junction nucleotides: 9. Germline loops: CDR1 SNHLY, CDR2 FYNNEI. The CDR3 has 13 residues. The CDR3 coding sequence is TGTGCCAGCACTGGGACAGGAGCCAGGGGCTACACCTTC. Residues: CASTGTGARGYTF.

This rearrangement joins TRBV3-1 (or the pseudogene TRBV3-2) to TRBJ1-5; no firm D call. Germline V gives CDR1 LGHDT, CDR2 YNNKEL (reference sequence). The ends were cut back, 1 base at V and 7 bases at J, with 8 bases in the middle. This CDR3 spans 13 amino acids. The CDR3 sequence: CASSQGEVQPQHF. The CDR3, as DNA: TGTGCCAGCAGCCAAGGAGAAGTCCAGCCCCAGCATTTT.